Below are 17 T cell receptor beta chains sequenced from a single sample in a study of shared clonotypes between healthy human individuals. Measured with immunoSEQ multiplex PCR; TCRdb has only the in-frame clones, and not every one. The sample records approximately 2.4 million clones, nearly 97% being singletons. Sequences were obtained from naive CD4+ T cells sorted from blood. As to subset: CD45RA+ positively selected. The source is a young man in good health.

The chain has TRBV2 and TRBJ1-4; 9 bases map to TRBD1. Germline trimming cut 6 bases from V and 10 bases from J; bases unmatched to any gene: 9. CDR1 is SNHLY, CDR2 FYNNEI, per germline. The length of the CDR3 is 14 residues. For the CDR3, the DNA is TGTGCCAGCAGGTCCTCGGGACAGGGAGGAAAACTGTTTTTT. It translates to CASRSSGQGGKLFF.

This clone was seen only a few times. This chain connects TRBV7-9 to TRBJ1-5; TRBD1 aligns across 9 bases. CDR3 length equals 13 residues. V dropped 4 bases and J dropped 11; count of bases not matched to a gene: 6. Per the germline V gene, CDR1 is SEHNR and CDR2 is FQNEAQ (reference sequence). The CDR3 loop reads CASSSATGGTQHF. The CDR3 bases are TGTGCCAGCAGCTCAGCGACAGGGGGAACCCAGCATTTT.

This clone was observed a single time. The chain couples TRBV10-3 to TRBJ1-1; a weak D match, TRBD1 (5 bases). V gave up 6 bases and J gave up 2 bases, with 16 bases separating them. The CDR3 runs to 15 residues. Germline values: CDR1 ENHRY, CDR2 SYGVKD. The CDR3 DNA sequence: TGTGCCATCAGCATAAGAGGACACAGTAACACTGAAGCTTTCTTT. Residues: CAISIRGHSNTEAFF.

V gene TRBV4-3 combines with J gene TRBJ1-1; no clear D gene. Germline assignment: CDR1 LGHNA and CDR2 YSLEER. Deletions cut 4 bases from V and 5 bases from J, with 14 bases between. The CDR3 consists of 14 residues. The CDR3: CASSLDITVTEAFF. CDR3 coding DNA: TGCGCCAGCAGCCTGGATATCACAGTGACTGAAGCTTTCTTT.

Concerning this clone: The same CDR3 also results from other DNA sequences found in this sample. V gene TRBV30 combines with J gene TRBJ1-2; D is unresolved. V gave up 0 bases and J gave up 7 bases, with 15 bases separating them. This CDR3 is built from 14 residues. Germline CDR1 GTSNPN, CDR2 SVGIG (reference sequence). The CDR3 loop is CAWSVLRAAGGYTF. DNA for the CDR3: TGTGCCTGGAGTGTACTAAGGGCCGCGGGTGGCTACACCTTC.

As DNA, the CDR3 is TGTGCCTGGAGTAGGAATAGCGGCCCCTACGAGCAGTACTTC. This sequence encodes CAWSRNSGPYEQYF. The chain is built from TRBV30 and TRBJ2-7, with a tentative D call TRBD2 (6 bases). Germline lookup yields CDR1 GTSNPN and CDR2 SVGIG (reference sequence). The CDR3 loop spans 14 amino acids. The germline V and J ends were trimmed by 2 bases and 2 bases, with 13 bases remaining between them.

The rearrangement links TRBV5-4 to TRBJ2-1; TRBD2 matches 8 bases. Germline CDR1 is SGHNT and CDR2 is YYREEE (reference sequence). The ends lost 0 bases at V and 4 bases at J; junction bases unmatched: 6. This CDR3 has 16 amino acids. CDR3: CASSLGGAGDYNEQFF. The CDR3 coding sequence is TGTGCCAGCAGCTTGGGCGGAGCGGGGGATTACAATGAGCAGTTCTTC.

The chain carries TRBV29-1 and TRBJ1-1; D might be TRBD1 (5 bases). Germline loops: CDR1 SQVTM, CDR2 ANQGSEA. The CDR3 covers 16 residues. V shed 0 bases and J shed 4 bases, with 18 bases lying between them. For the CDR3, the DNA is TGCAGCGTTGAAGATCGACGGGGTCCGGGGACCACTGAAGCTTTCTTT. Its protein is CSVEDRRGPGTTEAFF.

The chain uses TRBV5-6 and TRBJ1-1; D is unresolved. Trimming took 3 bases from V and 3 from J, leaving 6 bases between them. The CDR3 extends over 12 amino acids. Germline CDR1 reads SGHDT; CDR2 reads YYEEEE. The CDR3 DNA sequence: TGTGCCAGCAGCTCCTTAGACACTGAAGCTTTCTTT. The encoded protein is CASSSLDTEAFF.

The V call is TRBV10-3, the J call TRBJ2-7, with D possibly being TRBD1 (7 bases). Germline lookup yields CDR1 ENHRY and CDR2 SYGVKD. V lost 2 bases and J 6 bases, leaving 17 bases between the germline ends. The CDR3 is 15 residues long. In DNA form, the CDR3 reads TGTGCCATCAGTGAGGGACAGGTCGGGGGTGGCGAGCAGTACTTC. Protein: CAISEGQVGGGEQYF.

The chain combines TRBV2 with TRBJ1-6, with TRBD1 matching 9 bases. Germline CDR1 SNHLY, CDR2 FYNNEI. The V and J ends lost 6 bases and 0 bases, in that order; junction bases with no gene match: 12. There are 19 residues in the CDR3. CDR3 sequence reads: CASRPGTGWPYSYNSPLHF. CDR3 nucleotide sequence: TGTGCCAGCAGGCCCGGGACAGGGTGGCCTTACTCCTATAATTCACCCCTCCACTTT.

This chain connects TRBV19 to TRBJ1-1, with D unclear. CDR1 is LNHDA and CDR2 is SQIVND in the germline V gene (reference sequence). The CDR3 sequence is 14 residues long. V dropped 1 base and J dropped 4 bases, with 10 bases sitting between them. This chain's CDR3 is CASSIVPDLTEAFF. The CDR3 region has the DNA TGTGCCAGTAGTATAGTCCCAGACCTCACTGAAGCTTTCTTT.

This clone was detected once. The J gene is TRBJ2-1, the V gene TRBV18; TRBD2 agrees at 8 bases. The germline V gene has CDR1 KGHSH and CDR2 LQKENI. Unmatched junction bases numbered 8, after V lost 5 bases and J lost 2 bases. The CDR3 is 16 amino acids. The CDR3 sequence: CASSEPGLGTYNEQFF. CDR3 sequence (DNA): TGTGCCAGCTCAGAACCGGGACTAGGGACCTACAATGAGCAGTTCTTC.

The CDR3 sequence is CASSWGTGASYEQYF. The CDR3 DNA reads TGTGCCAGCAGCTGGGGGACAGGGGCTTCCTACGAGCAGTACTTC. J is TRBJ2-7 and V is TRBV5-6, with TRBD1 matching over 10 bases. From germline, CDR1 is SGHDT and CDR2 YYEEEE. Losses at the gene ends were 3 bases for V and 1 base for J; bases not matched to a gene: 4. This CDR3 contains 15 residues.

The V and J genes are TRBV5-1 and TRBJ2-3; 12 nucleotides agree with TRBD2. The V gene's germline CDR1 is SGHRS and CDR2 YFSETQ. After removal of 1 base from V and 6 bases from J, the junction contained 6 bases not matched to a gene. The CDR3 is made up of 16 amino acids. The CDR3 protein is CASSLMTSGGVDTQYF. The CDR3 nucleotides are TGCGCCAGCAGCTTGATGACTAGCGGGGGTGTGGATACGCAGTATTTT.

The rearrangement joins TRBV18 to TRBJ1-2, with a tentative D call TRBD1 (5 bases). There are 16 residues in the CDR3. Germline V CDR1 and CDR2: KGHSH, LQKENI. V dropped 2 bases and J dropped 5 bases, with 18 bases sitting between them. The CDR3 here is CASSPVSREISYGYTF. In DNA, the CDR3 is TGTGCCAGCTCACCAGTAAGCAGGGAGATAAGTTATGGCTACACCTTC.

V gene TRBV5-1 combines with J gene TRBJ2-3; 13 bases align to TRBD2. Trimming took 4 bases from V and 5 from J; bases not matched to a gene: 4. The CDR3 totals 15 residues. The germline V gene has CDR1 SGHRS and CDR2 YFSETQ. For the CDR3, the DNA is TGCGCCAGCAGCCGGACTAGCGGGGGCTTAGATACGCAGTATTTT. This translates into CASSRTSGGLDTQYF.